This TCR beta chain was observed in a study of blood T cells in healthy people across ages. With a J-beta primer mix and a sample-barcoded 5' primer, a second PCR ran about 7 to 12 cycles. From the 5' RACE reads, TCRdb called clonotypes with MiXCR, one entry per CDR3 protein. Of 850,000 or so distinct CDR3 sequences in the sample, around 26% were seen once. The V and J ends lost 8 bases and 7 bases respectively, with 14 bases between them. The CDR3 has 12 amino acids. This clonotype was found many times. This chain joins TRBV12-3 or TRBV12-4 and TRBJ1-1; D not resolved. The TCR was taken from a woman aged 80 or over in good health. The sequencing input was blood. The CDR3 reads CASGRMVGEAFF. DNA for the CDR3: TGTGCCAGCGGACGGATGGTCGGTGAAGCTTTCTTT.